The T cell receptor beta chain under discussion was sequenced for a study of T cells in Graves' hyperthyroidism and ophthalmopathy. Hyperthyroidism in the patients, aged 18 to 65, was newly diagnosed and under 2 months in duration. A note on this clonotype: The target antigen is unknown. Germline and junction disagree at one end, which may indicate a read error.

The TCR beta CDR3 regions underwent amplification using RNA transcripts as the source. HTBI primers were the set used in a first-round RT-PCR of the TCR CDR3. TCRdb itself ran the multiplex PCR reads through MiXCR, one entry per CDR3 protein. The data hold approximately 98,000 distinct CDR3 sequences, with 35% to 45% observed a single time. Overall study findings and caveats: Prediction of ophthalmopathy progression came a median approximately 7 months pre-onset. Among thyroid clonotypes expanded above 0.001, most also appeared in blood.

Germline CDR1 reads LNHNV; CDR2 reads YYDKDF (reference sequence). The CDR3 runs 14 residues. The rearrangement joins TRBV15 to TRBJ2-2; perhaps TRBD2 as D (5 bases). Sequenced input: peripheral blood or thyroid tissue (not recorded which). This clonotype originated in a woman in her twenties or thirties with Graves' hyperthyroidism. CDR3 residues: CATSRTRNAGELSF. DNA for the CDR3: TGTGCCACCAGCAGGACAAGGAACGCCGGGGAGCTGTCTTTT. The entire variable domain, with the rest obtained from reference TRBV15 and TRBJ2-2, is as follows: DAMVIQNPRYQVTQFGKPVTLSCSQTLNHNVMYWYQQKSSQAPKLLFHYYDKDFNNEADTPDNFQSRRPNTSFCFLDIRSPGLGDTAMYLCATSRTRNAGELSFGEGSRLTVL.